Presented here are 25 T cell receptor beta chains from one specimen sequenced in a study of blood T cells in healthy people across ages. The use of a sample-barcoded 5' primer and a J-beta primer mix characterized a second PCR of 7 to 11 cycles. TCRdb itself ran the 5' RACE reads through MiXCR, one entry per CDR3 protein. The repertoire holds fewer than 2,000,000 distinct CDR3 sequences, with 39% as singletons. Specimen: blood. Receptor source: a human donor in good health.

This chain uses TRBV7-2 with TRBJ2-3, with a weak D call TRBD1 (6 bases). The CDR3 loop spans 16 amino acids. Deletions cut 0 bases from V and 4 bases from J, with 14 bases between. Germline CDR1 and CDR2: SGHTA and FQGNSA. The DNA of the CDR3 is TGTGCCAGCAGCTTAGCGCAACTGGGGGCCGCAGATACGCAGTATTTT. Its protein product is CASSLAQLGAADTQYF. Complete variable domain (other parts from reference TRBV7-2 and TRBJ2-3): GAGVSQSPSNKVTEKGKDVELRCDPISGHTALYWYRQSLGQGLEFLIYFQGNSAPDKSGLPSDRFSAERTGGSVSTLTIQRTQQEDSAVYLCASSLAQLGAADTQYFGPGTRLTVL.

The sample holds a few counts of this clonotype. The genes are TRBV7-9 and TRBJ1-4; 7 bases fit TRBD1. J gave up 4 bases and V 4 bases, and 12 bases lay outside the gene matches. Germline CDR1 reads SEHNR; CDR2 reads FQNEAQ (reference sequence). This CDR3 comprises 17 residues. The CDR3 reads CASSSGTAGLLNEKLFF. CDR3 DNA: TGTGCCAGCAGCTCGGGGACAGCCGGGCTTCTTAATGAAAAACTGTTTTTT.

The sample holds a few counts of this clonotype. The J gene is TRBJ1-4, the V gene TRBV7-2; the D gene is possibly TRBD1 (5 bases). This CDR3 is built from 15 residues. Trimming shortened V by 5 bases and J by 0 bases, and 10 bases separated the two germline ends. Germline CDR1 reads SGHTA; CDR2 reads FQGNSA. CDR3 sequence: CASSQGATTNEKLFF. CDR3 in DNA: TGTGCCAGCAGCCAAGGGGCTACAACTAATGAAAAACTGTTTTTT.

The chain has TRBV5-1 and TRBJ2-7; D gene ambiguous. Germline V gene lookup returns CDR1 SGHRS and CDR2 YFSETQ. The V end lost 4 bases, the J end lost 12 bases, and 23 bases lay between the germline ends. There are 14 residues in the CDR3. The chain's CDR3 is CASSVQDPSTSMYF. DNA of the CDR3: TGCGCCAGCAGCGTCCAGGACCCCTCTACGAGCATGTACTTC.

This clonotype was seen a few times. The gene calls are TRBV10-3 and TRBJ2-7, with 10 positions matching TRBD2. Germline assignment: CDR1 ENHRY and CDR2 SYGVKD. This CDR3 comprises 14 residues. With 6 bases clipped from V and 0 bases from J, the junction kept 2 bases outside the gene matches. The CDR3 reads CAISGLADSYEQYF. CDR3 nucleotides: TGTGCCATCAGCGGACTAGCGGACTCCTACGAGCAGTACTTC.

This chain's CDR3 is CASSPQGGPNTGELFF. The CDR3 DNA reads as TGTGCCAGCAGCCCCCAGGGAGGACCGAACACCGGGGAGCTGTTTTTT. V gene TRBV7-2 combines with J gene TRBJ2-2, with D maybe TRBD2 (6 bases). This CDR3 has 16 residues. CDR1 SGHTA and CDR2 FQGNSA come from the germline V gene. V was pared by 5 bases and J by 0 bases, with 13 bases between.

The genes are TRBV20-1 and TRBJ2-3, with D maybe TRBD1 (5 bases). Germline values: CDR1 DFQATT, CDR2 SNEGSKA (reference sequence). The CDR3 extends over 13 amino acids. V was clipped by 3 bases and J by 1 base, with 8 bases between them. CDR3 region: CSARGQGTDTQYF. The CDR3 coding sequence is TGCAGTGCTAGGGGGCAGGGCACAGATACGCAGTATTTT.

This clonotype was detected only a few times. The J gene is TRBJ1-2, the V gene TRBV5-1; D gene unclear. Trimming shortened V by 1 base and J by 2 bases, and 15 bases separated the two germline ends. CDR3 length equals 16 residues. Looked up from germline, CDR1 is SGHRS and CDR2 is YFSETQ. The CDR3 sequence: CASSLIQTIGNYGYTF. The CDR3 nucleotides read TGCGCCAGCAGCTTGATACAGACGATCGGGAACTATGGCTACACCTTC.

The V and J genes are TRBV4-2 and TRBJ1-4; 7 nucleotides agree with TRBD1. The ends lost 1 base at V and 3 bases at J; junction bases unmatched: 2. The CDR3 covers 15 residues. Germline V gene sequence: CDR1 LGHNA, CDR2 YNFKEQ. The CDR3 region has the DNA TGTGCCAGCAGCCAAGGGACAGGCCCTAATGAAAAACTGTTTTTT. This gives the protein CASSQGTGPNEKLFF.

This clonotype occurred once. This sequence joins TRBV21-1 and TRBJ1-4; the table's D call, TRBD1, has no DNA check behind it. TRBV21-1 is marked as a pseudogene. The CDR3 consists of 17 residues. The DNA of the CDR3 is TGTGCCAGCCGCCACGCAGACAGGGGGAGAGATAATGAAAAACTGTTTTTT. Amino acids: CASRHADRGRDNEKLFF.

The V gene is TRBV7-3, the J gene TRBJ2-1; D is unresolved. V lost 0 bases and J lost 7, with 13 bases in between. Germline loops: CDR1 SGHTA, CDR2 FQGTGA. The CDR3 length is 15 residues. CDR3 DNA: TGTGCCAGCAGCTTAACGCAGAGGATGCAAAATGAGCAGTTCTTC. It translates to CASSLTQRMQNEQFF.

This chain's CDR3 is CASSQDIPGQRPLLAKNIQYF. The CDR3 nucleotides are TGCGCCAGCAGCCAAGATATTCCGGGACAGAGACCTTTACTAGCCAAAAACATTCAGTACTTC. This chain connects TRBV4-3 to TRBJ2-4; 7 positions match TRBD1. This CDR3 region has 21 residues. Germline V gene lookup returns CDR1 LGHNA and CDR2 YSLEER. With 0 bases clipped from V and 0 bases from J, the junction kept 17 bases outside the gene matches.

This chain links TRBV5-1 with TRBJ1-6, with D hard to call. The CDR3 runs to 14 residues. V gave up 7 bases and J gave up 4 bases, with 12 bases separating them. Germline CDR1 is SGHRS and CDR2 is YFSETQ. The CDR3 loop reads CASAAVGYNSPLHF. The CDR3 coding sequence is TGCGCCAGCGCCGCGGTCGGGTATAATTCACCCCTCCACTTT.

Concerning this clonotype: A much bigger clone sits one base away, suggesting this may be a read error. The chain combines TRBV7-2 with TRBJ2-3; no definite D call. CDR1 and CDR2 (germline): SGHTA, FQGNSA. The CDR3 sequence is 11 residues long. V lost 7 bases to trimming and J lost 3 bases, with 5 bases between them. In DNA, the CDR3 is TGTGCCAGCACCCAAACAGATACGCAGTATTTT. It specifies CASTQTDTQYF. Looking up the rest from reference TRBV7-2 and TRBJ2-3 gives the full variable domain: GAGVSQSPSNKVTEKGKDVELRCDPISGHTALYWYRQSLGQGLEFLIYFQGNSAPDKSGLPSDRFSAERTGGSVSTLTIQRTQQEDSAVYLCASTQTDTQYFGPGTRLTVL.

This clonotype has a handful of counts. The chain links TRBV7-6 to TRBJ2-5, with D uncertain. Germline loops: CDR1 SGHVS, CDR2 FNYEAQ. V was clipped by 1 base and J by 4 bases, with 13 bases between them. The CDR3 sequence is 15 residues long. In nucleotides, the CDR3 is TGTGCCAGCAGCTTAGTACCTCTTGTGGGAGAGACCCAGTACTTC. Translated: CASSLVPLVGETQYF.

This chain connects TRBV5-1 to TRBJ1-5; D not certain. V was shortened by 5 bases and J by 6 bases, with 15 bases between the two germline ends. The CDR3 loop spans 14 amino acids. CDR1 is SGHRS, CDR2 YFSETQ, per germline. CDR3 nucleotides: TGCGCCAGCAGTAGCGACGGATTCCCTCAGCCCCAGCATTTT. Translated: CASSSDGFPQPQHF. The whole variable domain, filled in from reference TRBV5-1 and TRBJ1-5, reads KAGVTQTPRYLIKTRGQQVTLSCSPISGHRSVSWYQQTPGQGLQFLFEYFSETQRNKGNFPGRFSGRQFSNSRSEMNVSTLELGDSALYLCASSSDGFPQPQHFGDGTRLSIL.

The chain recombines TRBV20-1 with TRBJ1-5, with unresolved D. The V and J ends lost 0 bases and 9 bases respectively, with 12 bases between them. In germline, CDR1 is DFQATT, CDR2 SNEGSKA (reference sequence). The CDR3 runs 13 residues. The CDR3 sequence: CSAREPTRWPQHF. In DNA, the CDR3 is TGCAGTGCTAGAGAACCCACCCGTTGGCCCCAGCATTTT.

This clonotype has a handful of counts. The chain joins TRBV7-2 to TRBJ2-1; TRBD2 aligns across 9 bases. CDR1 is SGHTA, CDR2 FQGNSA, per germline. The CDR3 contains 17 residues. V was clipped by 5 bases and J by 0 bases; unmatched bases: 8. CDR3 sequence: CASSLLAGVSSYNEQFF. The CDR3, as DNA: TGTGCCAGCAGCCTCTTAGCGGGGGTAAGCTCCTACAATGAGCAGTTCTTC. Using reference TRBV7-2 and TRBJ2-1 for the parts outside the CDR3, the full variable domain is GAGVSQSPSNKVTEKGKDVELRCDPISGHTALYWYRQSLGQGLEFLIYFQGNSAPDKSGLPSDRFSAERTGGSVSTLTIQRTQQEDSAVYLCASSLLAGVSSYNEQFFGPGTRLTVL.

The chain joins TRBV10-3 to TRBJ2-3; TRBD2 is a possible D gene (6 bases). CDR3 size: 15 residues. Germline CDR1 reads ENHRY; CDR2 reads SYGVKD. V was cut by 4 bases and J by 4 bases, with 15 bases left in between. For the CDR3, the DNA is TGTGCCATCAGTGGGGGGACTGGTCGAGCAGATACGCAGTATTTT. It codes for CAISGGTGRADTQYF.

This chain links TRBV20-1 with TRBJ2-5, with 7 bases aligning to TRBD2. From germline, CDR1 is DFQATT and CDR2 SNEGSKA (reference sequence). V gave up 6 bases and J gave up 4 bases; unmatched junction bases: 8. This CDR3 has 13 amino acids. The CDR3 DNA is TGCAGTGCAGGGAAGGGGAGGGGAGAGACCCAGTACTTC. Translating gives CSAGKGRGETQYF.

CDR3 DNA: TGTGCCAGCAACTTTGCAGGGGTCGGGGGATACAATGAGCAGTTCTTC. Amino acid sequence: CASNFAGVGGYNEQFF. This chain joins TRBV9 and TRBJ2-1; the D gene could be TRBD1 or TRBD2 (6 bases each). The CDR3 length is 16 residues. Trimming pared 6 bases from V and 4 bases from J, leaving 20 bases between. Germline V lookup: CDR1 SGDLS, CDR2 YYNGEE.

This chain links TRBV12-5 with TRBJ2-5, with D possibly matching TRBD1 (5 bases). The CDR3 totals 21 residues. The ends were cut back, 2 bases at V and 0 bases at J, with 28 bases in the middle. Germline CDR1 LGHNT, CDR2 FRNRAP. In DNA form, the CDR3 reads TGTGCTAGTGGTTTGATGTTAAGGGGCGGCCTACAGAGACCGTACCAAGAGACCCAGTACTTC. This translates into CASGLMLRGGLQRPYQETQYF.

The chain recombines TRBV4-3 with TRBJ2-1; 11 nucleotides match TRBD2. The CDR3 runs 17 residues. Germline V gene data show CDR1 as LGHNA and CDR2 as YSLEER. V lost 0 bases, J lost 9 bases, and 10 bases stayed unmatched. CDR3 sequence: CASSQDLSGGAYGEQFF. In nucleotides, the CDR3 is TGCGCCAGCAGCCAAGACCTTAGCGGGGGGGCCTATGGTGAGCAGTTCTTC.

This clonotype was recorded only once. The chain carries TRBV5-1 and TRBJ2-3; D not certain. Looked up from germline, CDR1 is SGHRS and CDR2 is YFSETQ. V lost 1 base to trimming and J lost 2 bases, with 8 bases between them. The CDR3 has 14 amino acids. DNA for the CDR3: TGCGCCAGCAGCTTGAGTTCCTACACAGATACGCAGTATTTT. It is translated as CASSLSSYTDTQYF.

The J gene is TRBJ2-1, the V gene TRBV5-1, with TRBD1 matching over 8 bases. Germline trimming cut 3 bases from V and 4 bases from J; bases unmatched to any gene: 9. From germline, CDR1 is SGHRS and CDR2 YFSETQ. The CDR3 totals 16 residues. The CDR3 here is CASSSPQGDLYNEQFF. The CDR3 DNA sequence: TGCGCCAGCAGCTCACCACAGGGGGACCTTTACAATGAGCAGTTCTTC.